A single sample is the source of the 28 T cell receptor beta chains below, sequenced in a study of shared clonotypes between healthy human individuals. The repertoire was sequenced with immunoSEQ multiplex PCR; TCRdb's copy has only in-frame clones and lacks some. The data show under 2,000,000 clones, about 95% seen once. Naive CD8 cells were CD45RO-negative, positively selected for CCR7, excluding terminally differentiated effector memory CD45RA+ cells. Sequences were obtained from naive CD8+ T cells sorted from blood. All receptors derive from a man aged 18-30 years in good health.

The chain has TRBV28 and TRBJ2-7, with D maybe TRBD2 (7 bases). This CDR3 spans 14 amino acids. V was shortened by 3 bases and J by 4 bases, with 13 bases between the two germline ends. Looked up from germline, CDR1 is MDHEN and CDR2 is SYDVKM. As DNA, the CDR3 is TGTGCCAGCAGTTTGCACAGGGAGGGTTACGAGCAGTACTTC. Translated, it gives CASSLHREGYEQYF.

The rearrangement joins TRBV28 to TRBJ1-4; 7 positions agree with TRBD1. This CDR3 comprises 14 residues. Germline loops: CDR1 MDHEN, CDR2 SYDVKM. Germline trimming cut 5 bases from V and 8 bases from J; bases unmatched to any gene: 8. The CDR3 here is CASSKQGSGEKLFF. For the CDR3, the DNA is TGTGCCAGCAGTAAACAGGGGAGCGGGGAAAAACTGTTTTTT.

As concerns this clone: This same CDR3 is encoded by further DNA sequences in the sample. The chain recombines TRBV7-9 with TRBJ2-7; D not certain. CDR1 is SEHNR and CDR2 is FQNEAQ in the germline V gene (reference sequence). The CDR3 contains 13 residues. Between the trimmed V and J ends, which lost 0 bases and 7 bases, there was a span of 10 bases. The CDR3, as DNA: TGTGCCAGCAGCTTAGCCGATGTTGGTGAGCAGTACTTC. Protein product: CASSLADVGEQYF. Supplemented by reference TRBV7-9 and TRBJ2-7, the full variable domain reads DTGVSQNPRHKITKRGQNVTFRCDPISEHNRLYWYRQTLGQGPEFLTYFQNEAQLEKSRLLSDRFSAERPKGSFSTLEIQRTEQGDSAMYLCASSLADVGEQYFGPGTRLTVT.

This chain links TRBV6-1 with TRBJ2-7, with 7 positions matching TRBD2. CDR1 is MNHNS and CDR2 is SASEGT in the germline V gene. Trimming at V came to 3 bases and at J to 0 bases, leaving 5 bases not matched to a gene. The CDR3 runs 15 residues. CDR3: CASSELAGASYEQYF. Here the CDR3 DNA reads TGTGCCAGCAGTGAGCTTGCGGGAGCCTCCTACGAGCAGTACTTC.

This clone occurred once. V and J are TRBV28 and TRBJ2-1; 10 nucleotides line up with TRBD2. V was clipped by 6 bases and J by 0 bases; unmatched bases: 5. Germline CDR1 MDHEN, CDR2 SYDVKM. The CDR3 length is 16 residues. As DNA, the CDR3 is TGTGCCAGCAGAGCGGGGGGGACCTTCTCCTACAATGAGCAGTTCTTC. Translated, it gives CASRAGGTFSYNEQFF.

Details on this clone: Other DNA variants within this sample encode the same CDR3. The rearrangement joins TRBV29-1 to TRBJ1-1, with 7 bases matching TRBD1. The CDR3 runs 12 residues. CDR1 SQVTM and CDR2 ANQGSEA come from the germline V gene. Germline trimming cut 4 bases from V and 5 bases from J; bases unmatched to any gene: 4. The CDR3 DNA is TGCAGCGTTGTCTCAGGGGGGACTGAAGCTTTCTTT. Protein sequence: CSVVSGGTEAFF.

As for this clone: Other DNA variants within this sample encode the same CDR3. The chain couples TRBV9 to TRBJ2-7, with D perhaps matching TRBD1 (6 bases). This CDR3 has 14 amino acids. Trimming shortened V by 2 bases and J by 2 bases, and 11 bases separated the two germline ends. CDR1 is SGDLS and CDR2 is YYNGEE in the germline V gene. The CDR3 loop reads CASSVGPGAYEQYF. CDR3 DNA: TGTGCCAGCAGCGTGGGTCCAGGGGCCTACGAGCAGTACTTC.

This chain links TRBV6-6 with TRBJ1-1; D gene ambiguous. The CDR3 covers 13 residues. Looked up from germline, CDR1 is MNHNY and CDR2 is SVGAGI (reference sequence). V was trimmed by 2 bases and J by 3 bases, leaving 7 bases between them. The chain's CDR3 is CASSYKGDTEAFF. Written as DNA, the CDR3 is TGTGCCAGCAGTTACAAGGGAGACACTGAAGCTTTCTTT.

The count of this clone is one. The V call is TRBV4-1, the J call TRBJ2-1; 7 positions agree with TRBD2. With V trimmed by 3 bases and J by 4 bases, 9 bases remained unmatched. Germline V gives CDR1 MGHRA, CDR2 YSYEKL. The CDR3 contains 16 residues. CDR3 residues: CASSQTGLGEYNEQFF. CDR3 DNA: TGCGCCAGCAGCCAGACCGGACTAGGGGAATACAATGAGCAGTTCTTC.

The chain is built from TRBV12-5 and TRBJ2-1; D is unresolved. Trimming stripped 5 bases from V and 7 bases from J, with 12 bases between. CDR3 length equals 13 residues. Per the germline V gene, CDR1 is LGHNT and CDR2 is FRNRAP. The CDR3 region is CASGPPLGNEQFF. The CDR3 DNA sequence: TGTGCTAGTGGTCCCCCTCTGGGGAATGAGCAGTTCTTC.

This CDR3 reads CASSTPRAGGSPETQYF. As DNA, the CDR3 is TGTGCCAGTAGTACCCCTCGGGCAGGGGGCTCACCAGAGACCCAGTACTTC. The chain uses TRBV19 and TRBJ2-5; 8 positions agree with TRBD1. CDR3 length equals 17 residues. CDR1 and CDR2 (germline): LNHDA, SQIVND (reference sequence). J was trimmed by 4 bases and V by 4 bases; bases with no gene match: 14.

This sequence joins TRBV10-2 and TRBJ1-1; a weak D match, TRBD1 (5 bases). Deletions cut 1 base from V and 0 bases from J, with 9 bases between. Germline V gives CDR1 WSHSY, CDR2 SAAADI. The CDR3 consists of 15 residues. The CDR3 is CASSELGALNTEAFF. CDR3 nucleotides: TGCGCCAGCAGTGAGTTAGGGGCCCTGAACACTGAAGCTTTCTTT.

This chain links TRBV5-1 with TRBJ2-7, with D possibly being TRBD1 (6 bases). In germline, CDR1 is SGHRS, CDR2 YFSETQ. Trimming took off 2 bases at V and 4 bases at J, with 16 bases between the two ends. There are 15 residues in the CDR3. The CDR3 region is CASSFSTGSRYEQYF. The DNA for the CDR3 is TGCGCCAGCAGCTTTAGTACAGGGTCCAGATACGAGCAGTACTTC.

The CDR3 protein is CASSLTASYEQYF. The DNA for the CDR3 is TGTGCCAGCAGTCTTACAGCCTCCTACGAGCAGTACTTC. This rearrangement joins TRBV6-4 to TRBJ2-7; D remains unclear. V was trimmed by 5 bases and J by 0 bases, leaving 8 bases between them. The CDR3 length is 13 residues. Germline CDR1 is MRHNA and CDR2 is SNTAGT.

This chain connects TRBV1 to TRBJ1-1; the table gives TRBD1 as D, unverified against the DNA. TRBV1 is a known pseudogene. The CDR3 runs to 11 residues. The CDR3 sequence is CTSDRNTEAFF. The DNA for the CDR3 is TGCACCTCGGACAGGAACACTGAAGCTTTCTTT.

The chain couples TRBV10-3 to TRBJ2-7; 11 positions match TRBD1. Germline V gives CDR1 ENHRY, CDR2 SYGVKD. The CDR3 consists of 14 residues. Trimming at V came to 7 bases and at J to 3 bases, leaving 5 bases not matched to a gene. In nucleotides, the CDR3 is TGTGCCATCACCCCCGGGACAGGGGGCTACGAGCAGTACTTC. It specifies CAITPGTGGYEQYF.

The rearrangement links TRBV11-2 to TRBJ1-4; 8 bases align to TRBD1. Germline CDR1 reads SGHAT; CDR2 reads FQNNGV. CDR3 length: 15 residues. Trimming cost V 5 bases and J 5 bases; bases outside gene matches: 7. This chain's CDR3 is CASSPRTGLNEKLFF. The CDR3 nucleotides are TGTGCCAGCAGCCCCCGGACAGGGCTAAATGAAAAACTGTTTTTT.

The chain joins TRBV11-2 to TRBJ1-2; 7 bases map to TRBD1. Germline CDR1 SGHAT, CDR2 FQNNGV. The CDR3 is made up of 14 amino acids. V dropped 3 bases and J dropped 7; count of bases not matched to a gene: 8. Written as DNA, the CDR3 is TGTGCCAGCAGCTTTACAGGGGATTTTGGTGGCTACACCTTC. Its translation is CASSFTGDFGGYTF.

The J gene is TRBJ1-3, the V gene TRBV4-1; D remains unclear. Trimming took off 2 bases at V and 0 bases at J, with 8 bases between the two ends. The CDR3 length is 15 residues. Germline CDR1 reads MGHRA; CDR2 reads YSYEKL. CDR3 nucleotides: TGCGCCAGCAGCCAACCTCTCGGCTCTGGAAACACCATATATTTT. This sequence encodes CASSQPLGSGNTIYF.

With respect to this clone: Other nucleotide sequences from this sample produce the same CDR3. The rearrangement joins TRBV7-9 to TRBJ2-3, with no clear D. Trimming took off 1 base at V and 2 bases at J, with 4 bases between the two ends. The CDR3 covers 13 residues. Germline lookup yields CDR1 SEHNR and CDR2 FQNEAQ (reference sequence). CDR3 loop: CASSLGPTDTQYF. DNA for the CDR3: TGTGCCAGCAGCTTAGGCCCCACAGATACGCAGTATTTT.

J is TRBJ1-4 and V is TRBV7-9, with D possibly matching TRBD1 (6 bases). V was trimmed by 0 bases and J by 8 bases, leaving 16 bases between them. Germline loops: CDR1 SEHNR, CDR2 FQNEAQ (reference sequence). This CDR3 comprises 16 residues. Here the CDR3 DNA reads TGTGCCAGCAGCTTAGCTATAACGTCAGGGGACGAAAAACTGTTTTTT. This sequence encodes CASSLAITSGDEKLFF.

V gene TRBV19 combines with J gene TRBJ1-5; possibly TRBD1 for D (5 bases). The CDR3 spans 17 residues. V was shortened by 3 bases and J by 5 bases, with 20 bases between the two germline ends. Per the germline V gene, CDR1 is LNHDA and CDR2 is SQIVND (reference sequence). The CDR3 loop reads CASSMGVRGAGDQPQHF. For the CDR3, the DNA is TGTGCCAGTAGTATGGGAGTTAGGGGCGCGGGGGATCAGCCCCAGCATTTT.

This clone appeared many times. The chain carries TRBV9 and TRBJ1-3; D is possibly TRBD1 (5 bases). CDR3 size: 15 residues. Germline V gene data show CDR1 as SGDLS and CDR2 as YYNGEE. With 3 bases removed from V and 8 bases from J, the gap between germline ends came to 18 bases. The CDR3, as DNA: TGTGCCAGCAGCGACGATGGACACAACACTGACACCATATATTTT. Amino acid sequence: CASSDDGHNTDTIYF.

This rearrangement joins TRBV7-6 to TRBJ2-7; 11 bases align to TRBD2. J was trimmed by 1 base and V by 0 bases; bases with no gene match: 11. The CDR3 consists of 19 residues. Germline V lookup: CDR1 SGHVS, CDR2 FNYEAQ. CDR3: CASSLALSLAGGFSYEQYF. The CDR3 coding sequence is TGTGCCAGCAGCTTAGCGCTAAGTCTAGCGGGAGGTTTTTCCTACGAGCAGTACTTC. Full variable domain (remainder filled in from reference TRBV7-6 and TRBJ2-7): GAGVSQSPRYKVTKRGQDVALRCDPISGHVSLYWYRQALGQGPEFLTYFNYEAQQDKSGLPNDRFSAERPEGSISTLTIQRTEQRDSAMYRCASSLALSLAGGFSYEQYFGPGTRLTVT.

The J gene is TRBJ2-5, the V gene TRBV6-5; no firm D call. The CDR3 sequence is 12 residues long. Germline-derived CDR1 and CDR2 are MNHEY and SVGAGI. V shed 7 bases and J shed 4 bases, with 10 bases lying between them. In DNA, the CDR3 is TGTGCCAGCACATCCTCAGGAGAGACCCAGTACTTC. Translating it yields CASTSSGETQYF.

For this clone: Other DNA sequences of this sample code for an identical CDR3. The CDR3 DNA follows: TGTGCCAGCAGACTTGGAAACACTGAAGCTTTCTTT. It encodes CASRLGNTEAFF. The genes are TRBV6-5 and TRBJ1-1, with unresolved D. Germline values: CDR1 MNHEY, CDR2 SVGAGI. CDR3 size: 12 residues. V shed 6 bases and J shed 2 bases, with 7 bases lying between them.

V is TRBV13 and J is TRBJ2-3; D call uncertain. The ends were cut back, 2 bases at V and 4 bases at J, with 4 bases in the middle. The CDR3 is made up of 12 amino acids. Germline loops: CDR1 PRHDT, CDR2 FYEKMQ (reference sequence). CDR3 region: CASSLMADTQYF. Here the CDR3 DNA reads TGTGCCAGCAGCTTAATGGCAGATACGCAGTATTTT.

The V call is TRBV6-4, the J call TRBJ1-1, with D perhaps matching TRBD1 (6 bases). The CDR3 is made up of 14 amino acids. Per germline, CDR1 MRHNA and CDR2 SNTAGT. Trimming removed 6 bases at V and 0 bases at J, with 11 bases between. The CDR3 nucleotides are TGTGCCAGCAGACCCTCAGGGGTGAACACTGAAGCTTTCTTT. Translated: CASRPSGVNTEAFF.